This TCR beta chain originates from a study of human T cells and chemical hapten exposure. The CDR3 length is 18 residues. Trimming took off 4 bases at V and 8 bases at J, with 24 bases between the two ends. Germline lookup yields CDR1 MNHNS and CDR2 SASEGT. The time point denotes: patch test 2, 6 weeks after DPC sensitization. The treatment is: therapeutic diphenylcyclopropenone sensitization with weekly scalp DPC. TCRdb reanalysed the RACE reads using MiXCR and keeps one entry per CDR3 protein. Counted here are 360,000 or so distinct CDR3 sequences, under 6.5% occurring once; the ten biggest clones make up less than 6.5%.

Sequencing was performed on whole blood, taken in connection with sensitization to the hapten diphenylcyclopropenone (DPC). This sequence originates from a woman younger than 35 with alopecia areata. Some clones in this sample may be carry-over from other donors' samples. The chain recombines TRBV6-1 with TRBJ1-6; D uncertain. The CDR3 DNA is TGTGCCAGCAGTGGGATAGTGCACAGTAGCCAATACGATTCACCCCTCCACTTT. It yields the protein CASSGIVHSSQYDSPLHF.